The 14 T cell receptor beta chains listed next were all sequenced from one sample in a study of T cells in Graves' hyperthyroidism and ophthalmopathy. The TCR beta CDR3 regions underwent amplification using RNA transcripts as the source. Researchers ran a first-round RT-PCR on the TCR CDR3 using the HTBI primer set. From the multiplex PCR reads, TCRdb called clonotypes with MiXCR, one entry per CDR3 protein. The sample comprises some 700,000 distinct CDR3 sequences, around 15% of which are singletons, and 15% rests with the top ten. The sequenced sample was blood. The receptors here all came from a man in his fifties with Graves' hyperthyroidism.

This clonotype was observed at least ten times. The J gene is TRBJ1-1, the V gene TRBV2; perhaps TRBD1 as D (5 bases). This CDR3 spans 13 amino acids. Germline values: CDR1 SNHLY, CDR2 FYNNEI. Trimming cost V 7 bases and J 6 bases, with 15 bases left between them. The CDR3 spells CASNGAPQAEAFF. CDR3 sequence (DNA): TGTGCCAGCAATGGGGCCCCGCAGGCTGAAGCTTTCTTT.

CDR3 loop: CASSQDRGQGPLHF. DNA for the CDR3: TGCGCCAGCAGCCAAGATAGGGGACAGGGGCCCCTCCACTTT. The rearrangement uses TRBV4-1 and TRBJ1-6; 10 nucleotides align to TRBD1. Trimming removed 0 bases from V and 13 bases from J; junction bases left unmatched: 3. This CDR3 is built from 14 residues. CDR1 and CDR2 (germline): MGHRA, YSYEKL.

This clonotype was counted at least ten times. The chain uses TRBV6-1 and TRBJ1-1; TRBD1 might be the D (5 bases). The germline CDR1 and CDR2 sequences are MNHNS and SASEGT. The CDR3 sequence is 15 residues long. The V and J ends lost 6 bases and 0 bases respectively, with 14 bases between them. CDR3 sequence (DNA): TGTGCCAGCAGCACTTTTATGGGGCTGAACACTGAAGCTTTCTTT. Translation: CASSTFMGLNTEAFF.

The chain uses TRBV9 and TRBJ2-3, with D perhaps assigned TRBD1 or TRBD2 (5 bases each). Germline CDR1 is SGDLS and CDR2 is YYNGEE. Trimming took off 0 bases at V and 1 base at J, with 9 bases between the two ends. The CDR3 sequence is 15 residues long. The CDR3 DNA sequence: TGTGCCAGCAGCGTAGTGGGGGAGCGCACAGATACGCAGTATTTT. Protein sequence: CASSVVGERTDTQYF.

This clonotype has ten or more counts. The genes are TRBV7-2 and TRBJ2-3; D is uncertain. The V gene lost 5 bases and the J gene lost 1 base, with 13 bases spanning the gap. This CDR3 is built from 15 residues. CDR1 and CDR2 (germline): SGHTA, FQGNSA. CDR3 sequence (DNA): TGTGCCAGCAGCCCCCCGCCGTCTGGCACAGATACGCAGTATTTT. It yields the protein CASSPPPSGTDTQYF.

In this sample, this clonotype turned up a few times. The chain uses TRBV10-3 and TRBJ2-7, with 9 bases fitting TRBD2. This CDR3 has 14 residues. CDR1 ENHRY and CDR2 SYGVKD come from the germline V gene. V lost 2 bases, J lost 5 bases, and 4 bases stayed unmatched. CDR3 DNA: TGTGCCATCAGTGAGAGTAGCGGGAGCCACGAGCAGTACTTC. Its protein is CAISESSGSHEQYF.

At least ten counts were recorded for this clonotype. The chain carries TRBV12-3 or TRBV12-4 and TRBJ2-3; D is possibly TRBD2 (7 bases). The V and J ends lost 5 bases and 8 bases respectively, with 14 bases between them. The CDR3 totals 13 residues. The CDR3 bases are TGTGCCAGCAGTAAGGAAGGGGGGGGTACGCAGTATTTT. Translating gives CASSKEGGGTQYF.

The V gene is TRBV20-1, the J gene TRBJ2-5; TRBD2 matches at 7 bases. Losses at the gene ends were 6 bases for V and 4 bases for J; bases not matched to a gene: 8. Germline CDR1 is DFQATT and CDR2 is SNEGSKA (reference sequence). The CDR3 covers 13 residues. The CDR3 coding sequence is TGCAGTGCGGGGGGGGTCCGACGAGAGACCCAGTACTTC. Protein product: CSAGGVRRETQYF.

The sample holds many counts of this clonotype. The gene calls are TRBV27 and TRBJ1-4; D is ambiguous. V was shortened by 7 bases and J by 8 bases, with 14 bases between the two germline ends. The CDR3 has 13 residues. Germline V gives CDR1 MNHEY, CDR2 SMNVEV (reference sequence). The CDR3 DNA sequence: TGTGCCAGCACCTCCAACCCAGGCGAAAAACTGTTTTTT. This encodes CASTSNPGEKLFF.

This clonotype has a single count. This rearrangement joins TRBV25-1 to TRBJ1-2, with 12 nucleotides matching TRBD1. This CDR3 contains 15 residues. Germline V gives CDR1 MGHDK, CDR2 SYGVNS. The J segment lost 7 bases and the V segment lost 3 bases, leaving 6 bases of the junction unmatched. The CDR3 loop is CASSDSGTGGSGYTF. The CDR3 nucleotides read TGTGCCAGCAGTGACTCCGGGACAGGGGGCTCTGGCTACACCTTC.

This clonotype was seen a few times. CDR3 region: CASSYGHNQETQYF. CDR3 DNA sequence: TGTGCCAGCAGCTACGGACATAACCAAGAGACCCAGTACTTC. The gene calls are TRBV12-3 or TRBV12-4 and TRBJ2-5; possible D gene TRBD1, 5 bases. The CDR3 extends over 14 amino acids. The V end was cut by 6 bases, the J end by 0 bases, with 11 bases between.

This clonotype was observed at least ten times. The chain couples TRBV12-3 or TRBV12-4 to TRBJ2-7, with a possible D match to TRBD2 (5 bases). The CDR3 runs 13 residues. The V and J ends lost 7 bases and 7 bases respectively, with 17 bases between them. The CDR3 bases are TGTGCCAGCAAACGCTTAGGGAGAGGGGAGCAGTACTTC. Translated: CASKRLGRGEQYF.

This clonotype has a count of ten or more. The chain couples TRBV12-3 or TRBV12-4 to TRBJ1-1, with D perhaps matching TRBD1 (5 bases). V was clipped by 3 bases and J by 0 bases, with 20 bases between them. The CDR3 is made up of 18 amino acids. The CDR3 nucleotides read TGTGCCAGCAGTTTCCAAGGGAGCGGGACTGGAATGAACACTGAAGCTTTCTTT. It specifies CASSFQGSGTGMNTEAFF.

V and J are TRBV5-1 and TRBJ2-7; D is unclear. Germline CDR1 reads SGHRS; CDR2 reads YFSETQ. This CDR3 comprises 15 residues. With 1 base removed from V and 1 base from J, the gap between germline ends came to 12 bases. The CDR3 coding sequence is TGCGCCAGCAGCTTGAGCTCAGAATATTCCTACGAGCAGTACTTC. Amino acid sequence: CASSLSSEYSYEQYF.